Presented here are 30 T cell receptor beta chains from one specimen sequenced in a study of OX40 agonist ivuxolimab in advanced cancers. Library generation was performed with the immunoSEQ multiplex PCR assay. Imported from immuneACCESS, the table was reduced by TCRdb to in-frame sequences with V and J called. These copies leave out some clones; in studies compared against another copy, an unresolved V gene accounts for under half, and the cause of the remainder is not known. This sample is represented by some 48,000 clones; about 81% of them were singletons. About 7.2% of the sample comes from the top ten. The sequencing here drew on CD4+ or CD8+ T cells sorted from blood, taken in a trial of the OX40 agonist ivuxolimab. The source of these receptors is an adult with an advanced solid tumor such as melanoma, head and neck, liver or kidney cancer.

The chain's CDR3 is CASRTTGISNQPQHF. DNA of the CDR3: TGTGCCAGCAGGACTACAGGGATCAGCAATCAGCCCCAGCATTTT. The J gene is TRBJ1-5, the V gene TRBV6-1; tentative D call: TRBD1 (6 bases). Germline V gives CDR1 MNHNS, CDR2 SASEGT. V was cut by 6 bases and J by 1 base, with 13 bases left in between. The length of the CDR3 is 15 residues.

The CDR3 coding sequence is TGTGCCAGCAGCGTCTTGGGGACAGGGGGCTCCGGGGAGCTGTTTTTT. This gives the protein CASSVLGTGGSGELFF. The chain has TRBV9 and TRBJ2-2, with 12 bases aligning to TRBD1. The germline CDR1 and CDR2 sequences are SGDLS and YYNGEE. The CDR3 has 16 amino acids. V gave up 2 bases and J gave up 6 bases; unmatched junction bases: 5.

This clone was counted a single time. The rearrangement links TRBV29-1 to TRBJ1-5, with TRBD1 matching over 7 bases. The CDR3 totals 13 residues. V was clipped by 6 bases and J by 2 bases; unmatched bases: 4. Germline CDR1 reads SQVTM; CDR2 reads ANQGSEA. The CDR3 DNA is TGCAGCGTGATAACAGGGGGCAATCAGCCCCAGCATTTT. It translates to CSVITGGNQPQHF.

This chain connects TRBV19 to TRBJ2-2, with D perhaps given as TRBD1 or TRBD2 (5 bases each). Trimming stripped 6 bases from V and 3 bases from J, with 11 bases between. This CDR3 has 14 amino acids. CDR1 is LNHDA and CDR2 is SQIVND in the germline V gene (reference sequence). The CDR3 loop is CASRRQGDTGELFF. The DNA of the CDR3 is TGTGCCAGTAGGAGGCAGGGAGACACCGGGGAGCTGTTTTTT.

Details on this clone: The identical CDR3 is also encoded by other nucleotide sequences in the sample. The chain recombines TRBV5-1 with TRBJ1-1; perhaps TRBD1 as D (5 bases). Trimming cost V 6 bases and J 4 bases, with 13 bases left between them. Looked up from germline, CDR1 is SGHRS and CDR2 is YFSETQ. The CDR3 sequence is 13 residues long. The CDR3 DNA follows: TGCGCCAGCAAGAGAGGGGAGGGCACTGAAGCTTTCTTT. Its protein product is CASKRGEGTEAFF.

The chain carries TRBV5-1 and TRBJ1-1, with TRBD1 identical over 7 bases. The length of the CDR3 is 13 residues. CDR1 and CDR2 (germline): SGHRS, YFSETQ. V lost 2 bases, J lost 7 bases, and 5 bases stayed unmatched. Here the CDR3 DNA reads TGCGCCAGCAGCTTAGACAGGGACCATGAAGCTTTCTTT. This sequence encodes CASSLDRDHEAFF.

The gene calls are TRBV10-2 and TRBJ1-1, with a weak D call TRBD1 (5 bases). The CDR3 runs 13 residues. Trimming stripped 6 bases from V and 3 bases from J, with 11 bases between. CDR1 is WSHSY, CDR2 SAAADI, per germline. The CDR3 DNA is TGCGCCAGCAGGAGGGGTCCGGACACTGAAGCTTTCTTT. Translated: CASRRGPDTEAFF.

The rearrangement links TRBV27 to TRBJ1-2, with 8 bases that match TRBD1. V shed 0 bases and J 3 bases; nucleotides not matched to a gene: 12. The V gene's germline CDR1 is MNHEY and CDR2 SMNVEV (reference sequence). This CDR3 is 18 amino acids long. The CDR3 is CASSLSTVSGTGDYGYTF. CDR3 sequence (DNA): TGTGCCAGCAGTTTATCGACTGTATCCGGGACAGGAGACTATGGCTACACCTTC.

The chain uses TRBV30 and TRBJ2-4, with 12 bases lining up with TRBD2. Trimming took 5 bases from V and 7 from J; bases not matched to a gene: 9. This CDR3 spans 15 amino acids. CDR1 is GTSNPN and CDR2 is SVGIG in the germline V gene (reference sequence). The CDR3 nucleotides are TGTGCCTGGGATAGGACTAGCGGGATGGGTAACATTCAGTACTTC. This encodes CAWDRTSGMGNIQYF.

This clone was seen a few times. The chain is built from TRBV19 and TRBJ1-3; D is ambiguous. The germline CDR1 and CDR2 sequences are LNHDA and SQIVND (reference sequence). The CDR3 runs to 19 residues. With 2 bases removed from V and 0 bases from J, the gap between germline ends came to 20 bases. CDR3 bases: TGTGCCAGTAGTATACAGTCACCTCGTAGAACCTACTCTGGAAACACCATATATTTT. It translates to CASSIQSPRRTYSGNTIYF. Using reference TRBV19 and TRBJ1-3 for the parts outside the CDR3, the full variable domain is DGGITQSPKYLFRKEGQNVTLSCEQNLNHDAMYWYRQDPGQGLRLIYYSQIVNDFQKGDIAEGYSVSREKKESFPLTVTSAQKNPTAFYLCASSIQSPRRTYSGNTIYFGEGSWLTVV.

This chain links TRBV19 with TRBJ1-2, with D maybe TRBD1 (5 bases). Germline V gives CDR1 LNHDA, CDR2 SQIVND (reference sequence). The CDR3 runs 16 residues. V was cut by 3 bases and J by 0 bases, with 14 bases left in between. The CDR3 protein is CASSMRVQGSNYGYTF. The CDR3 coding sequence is TGTGCCAGTAGTATGAGGGTCCAGGGATCTAACTATGGCTACACCTTC.

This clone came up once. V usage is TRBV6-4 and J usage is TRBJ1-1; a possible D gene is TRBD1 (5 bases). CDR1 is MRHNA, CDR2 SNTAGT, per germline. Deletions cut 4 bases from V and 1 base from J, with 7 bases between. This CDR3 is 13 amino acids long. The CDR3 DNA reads TGTGCCAGCAGTGTAGGGGCGAACACTGAAGCTTTCTTT. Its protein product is CASSVGANTEAFF.

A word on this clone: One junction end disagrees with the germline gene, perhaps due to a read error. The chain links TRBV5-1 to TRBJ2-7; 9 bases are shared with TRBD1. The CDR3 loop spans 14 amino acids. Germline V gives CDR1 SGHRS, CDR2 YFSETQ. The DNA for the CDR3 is TGTGCCAGCAGCTCTACAGGGGGCCTCGACGAGCAGTACTTC. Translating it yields CASSSTGGLDEQYF. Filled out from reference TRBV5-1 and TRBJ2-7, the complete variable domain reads KAGVTQTPRYLIKTRGQQVTLSCSPISGHRSVSWYQQTPGQGLQFLFEYFSETQRNKGNFPGRFSGRQFSNSRSEMNVSTLELGDSALYLCASSSTGGLDEQYFGPGTRLTVT.

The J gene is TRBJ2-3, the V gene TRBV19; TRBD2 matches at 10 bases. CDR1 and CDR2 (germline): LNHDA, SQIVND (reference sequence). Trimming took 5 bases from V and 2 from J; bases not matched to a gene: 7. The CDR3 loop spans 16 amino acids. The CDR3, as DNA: TGTGCCAGTAGTCCCGGGACTAGCGCATACACAGATACGCAGTATTTT. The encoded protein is CASSPGTSAYTDTQYF.

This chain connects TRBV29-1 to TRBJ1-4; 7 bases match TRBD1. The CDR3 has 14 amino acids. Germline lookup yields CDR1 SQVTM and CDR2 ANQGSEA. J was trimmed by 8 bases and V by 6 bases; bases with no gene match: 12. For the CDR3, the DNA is TGCAGCGTAGTCTACCGGGACAGTCGGGAAAAACTGTTTTTT. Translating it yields CSVVYRDSREKLFF.

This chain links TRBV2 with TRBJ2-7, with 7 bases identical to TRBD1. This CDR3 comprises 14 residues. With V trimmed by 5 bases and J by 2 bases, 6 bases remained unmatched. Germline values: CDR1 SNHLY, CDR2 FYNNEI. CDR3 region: CASSRDRGTYEQYF. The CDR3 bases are TGTGCCAGCAGTCGGGACAGAGGGACCTACGAGCAGTACTTC.

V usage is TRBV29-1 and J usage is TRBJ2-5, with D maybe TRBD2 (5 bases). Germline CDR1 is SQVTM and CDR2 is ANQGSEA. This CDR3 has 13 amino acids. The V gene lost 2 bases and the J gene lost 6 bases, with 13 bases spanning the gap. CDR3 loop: CSVEMLARKTQYF. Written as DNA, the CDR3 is TGCAGCGTTGAAATGCTAGCTCGGAAGACCCAGTACTTC.

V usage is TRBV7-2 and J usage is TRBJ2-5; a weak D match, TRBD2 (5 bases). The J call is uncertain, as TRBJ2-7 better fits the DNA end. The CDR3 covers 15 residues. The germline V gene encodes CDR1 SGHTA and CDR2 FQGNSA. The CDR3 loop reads CASSLRASLHYEQYF. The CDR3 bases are TGTGCCAGCAGCTTAAGGGCTAGCCTTCACTACGAGCAGTACTTC.

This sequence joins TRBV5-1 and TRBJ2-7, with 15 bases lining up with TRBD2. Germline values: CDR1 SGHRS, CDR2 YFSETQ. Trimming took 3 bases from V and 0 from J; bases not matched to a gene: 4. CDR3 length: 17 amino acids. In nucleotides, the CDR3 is TGCGCCAGCAGCTGGACTAGCGGGAGGGCGATCTCCTACGAGCAGTACTTC. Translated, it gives CASSWTSGRAISYEQYF.

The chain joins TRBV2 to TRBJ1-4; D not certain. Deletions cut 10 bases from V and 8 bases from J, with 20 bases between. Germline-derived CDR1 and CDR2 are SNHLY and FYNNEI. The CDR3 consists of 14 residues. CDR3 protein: CATQGRSLGEKLFF. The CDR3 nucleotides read TGTGCCACCCAAGGACGGAGCCTTGGCGAAAAACTGTTTTTT.

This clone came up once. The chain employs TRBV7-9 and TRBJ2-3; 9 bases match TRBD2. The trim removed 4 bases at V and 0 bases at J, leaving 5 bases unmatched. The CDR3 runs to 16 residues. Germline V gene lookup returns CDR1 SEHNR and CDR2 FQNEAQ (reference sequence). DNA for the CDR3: TGTGCCAGCAGCTCACCTAGCGGGACTAGCACAGATACGCAGTATTTT. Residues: CASSSPSGTSTDTQYF.

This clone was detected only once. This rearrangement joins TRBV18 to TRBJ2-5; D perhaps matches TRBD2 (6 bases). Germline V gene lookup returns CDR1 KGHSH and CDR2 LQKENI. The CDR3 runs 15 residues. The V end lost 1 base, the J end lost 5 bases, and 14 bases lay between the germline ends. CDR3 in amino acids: CASSPRRVGGETQYF. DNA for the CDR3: TGTGCCAGCTCACCACGGAGGGTAGGCGGGGAGACCCAGTACTTC.

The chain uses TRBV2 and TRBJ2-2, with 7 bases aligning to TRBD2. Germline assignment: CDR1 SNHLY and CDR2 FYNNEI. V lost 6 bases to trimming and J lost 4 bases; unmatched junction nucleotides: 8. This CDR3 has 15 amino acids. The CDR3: CASRSSAGVTGELFF. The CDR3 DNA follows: TGTGCCAGCAGGTCCTCTGCGGGAGTCACCGGGGAGCTGTTTTTT.

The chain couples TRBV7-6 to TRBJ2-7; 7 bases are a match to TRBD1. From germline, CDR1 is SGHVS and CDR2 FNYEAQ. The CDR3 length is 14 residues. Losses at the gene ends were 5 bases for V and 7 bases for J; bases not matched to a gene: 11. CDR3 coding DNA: TGTGCCAGCAGCCTACTGACAGGGTCGGGAGAGCAGTACTTC. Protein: CASSLLTGSGEQYF.

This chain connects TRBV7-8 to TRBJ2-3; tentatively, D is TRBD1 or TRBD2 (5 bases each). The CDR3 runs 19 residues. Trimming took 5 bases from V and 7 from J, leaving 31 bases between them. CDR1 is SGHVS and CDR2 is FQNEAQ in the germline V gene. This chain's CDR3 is CASSETGTQGFRPDHTQYF. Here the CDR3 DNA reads TGTGCCAGCAGCGAGACCGGGACCCAGGGCTTCCGACCGGACCATACGCAGTATTTT.

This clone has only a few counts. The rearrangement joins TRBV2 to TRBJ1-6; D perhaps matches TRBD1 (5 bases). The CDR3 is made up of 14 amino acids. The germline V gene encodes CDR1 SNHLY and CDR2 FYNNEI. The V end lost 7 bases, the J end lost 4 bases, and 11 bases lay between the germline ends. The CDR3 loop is CASILQEYNSPLHF. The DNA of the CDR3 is TGTGCCAGCATACTACAGGAATATAATTCACCCCTCCACTTT.

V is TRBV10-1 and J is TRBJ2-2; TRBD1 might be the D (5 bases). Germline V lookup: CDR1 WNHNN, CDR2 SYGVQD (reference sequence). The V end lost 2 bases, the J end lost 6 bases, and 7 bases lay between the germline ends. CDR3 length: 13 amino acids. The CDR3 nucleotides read TGCGCCAGCAGTGAGCTCAGGGCCGGGGAGCTGTTTTTT. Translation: CASSELRAGELFF.

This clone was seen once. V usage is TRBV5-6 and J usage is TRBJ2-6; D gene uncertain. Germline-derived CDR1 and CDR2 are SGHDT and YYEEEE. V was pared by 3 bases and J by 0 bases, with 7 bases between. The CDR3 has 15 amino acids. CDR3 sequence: CASSSLFSGANVLTF. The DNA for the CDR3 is TGTGCCAGCAGCTCCTTATTCTCTGGGGCCAACGTCCTGACTTTC.

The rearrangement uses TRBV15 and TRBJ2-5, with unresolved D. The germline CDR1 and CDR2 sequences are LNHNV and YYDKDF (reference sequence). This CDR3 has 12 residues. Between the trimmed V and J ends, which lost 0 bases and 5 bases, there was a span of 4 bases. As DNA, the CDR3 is TGTGCCACCAGCAGAGATAGGGAGACCCAGTACTTC. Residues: CATSRDRETQYF.

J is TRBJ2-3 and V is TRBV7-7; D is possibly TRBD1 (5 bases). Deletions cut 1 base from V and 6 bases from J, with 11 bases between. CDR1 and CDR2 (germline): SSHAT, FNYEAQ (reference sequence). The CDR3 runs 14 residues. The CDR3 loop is CASSLGGIWDTQYF. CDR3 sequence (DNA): TGTGCCAGCAGCTTAGGGGGCATCTGGGATACGCAGTATTTT.